The 21 T cell receptor beta chains reported below all come from one sample, sequenced in a study of CD8+ T cells in alopecia areata. Noted treatment: oral pan-JAK inhibitor, 5-10 mg twice daily. It was cDNA, reverse transcribed from extracted RNA, that served as the sequencing template. Libraries were prepared by immunoSEQ multiplex PCR; TCRdb keeps only in-frame clonotypes and omits some of them. The sample lists 160,000 or so clones, approximately 59% occurring once. The sample here was CD4+ T cells sorted from blood, taken at week 56, from a patient treated with tofacitinib. These receptors were obtained from a human donor with alopecia areata.

This clone was counted once. The V gene is TRBV2, the J gene TRBJ1-4, with no clear D. Germline assignment: CDR1 SNHLY and CDR2 FYNNEI. The CDR3 runs 11 residues. The V and J ends lost 1 base and 14 bases respectively, with 8 bases between them. CDR3 residues: CASSEEVGLFF. The CDR3 DNA sequence: TGTGCCAGCAGTGAAGAGGTCGGGCTGTTTTTT.

The chain uses TRBV11-3 and TRBJ1-1; D ambiguous. Trimming stripped 1 base from V and 5 bases from J, with 5 bases between. In germline, CDR1 is SGHNT, CDR2 YENEEA. This CDR3 is built from 12 residues. The CDR3 here is CASSLVGTEAFF. Here the CDR3 DNA reads TGTGCCAGCAGCTTAGTAGGGACTGAAGCTTTCTTT.

This clone has a handful of counts. V gene TRBV14 combines with J gene TRBJ2-5; possibly TRBD1 or TRBD2 for D (5 bases each). The CDR3 sequence is 16 residues long. V was trimmed by 0 bases and J by 3 bases, leaving 14 bases between them. Germline CDR1 reads SGHDN; CDR2 reads FVKESK. CDR3 nucleotide sequence: TGTGCCAGCAGCCAAGATCTTGGGACCTACAAAGAGACCCAGTACTTC. This codes for CASSQDLGTYKETQYF.

This clone has more than one count but fewer than ten. This CDR3 reads CASSKDRLGYTF. Written as DNA, the CDR3 is TGCGCCAGCAGCAAGGACAGATTGGGCTACACCTTC. The chain combines TRBV5-1 with TRBJ1-2; the D gene is possibly TRBD1 (6 bases). V was clipped by 4 bases and J by 8 bases, with 12 bases between them. The CDR3 sequence is 12 residues long. Germline assignment: CDR1 SGHRS and CDR2 YFSETQ.

The chain uses TRBV5-4 and TRBJ2-5; maybe TRBD2 (6 bases). Germline assignment: CDR1 SGHNT and CDR2 YYREEE (reference sequence). The V gene lost 4 bases and the J gene lost 0 bases, with 10 bases spanning the gap. This CDR3 contains 14 residues. The CDR3 loop reads CASSVRDYQETQYF. CDR3 nucleotide sequence: TGTGCCAGCAGCGTCCGGGACTACCAAGAGACCCAGTACTTC.

The chain links TRBV19 to TRBJ2-5; D assignment may be TRBD1 or TRBD2 (5 bases each). The CDR3 has 13 residues. V was clipped by 7 bases and J by 5 bases, with 14 bases between them. CDR1 and CDR2 (germline): LNHDA, SQIVND (reference sequence). The CDR3 reads CASKVVGTETQYF. CDR3 DNA: TGTGCCAGTAAGGTCGTAGGGACGGAGACCCAGTACTTC. The complete variable domain, with remaining parts taken from reference TRBV19 and TRBJ2-5, reads DGGITQSPKYLFRKEGQNVTLSCEQNLNHDAMYWYRQDPGQGLRLIYYSQIVNDFQKGDIAEGYSVSREKKESFPLTVTSAQKNPTAFYLCASKVVGTETQYFGPGTRLLVL.

The chain combines TRBV27 with TRBJ1-1; TRBD1 is a possible D gene (6 bases). This CDR3 spans 14 amino acids. Trimming left V 6 bases short and J 4 bases short, with 15 bases between. Germline V gene data show CDR1 as MNHEY and CDR2 as SMNVEV (reference sequence). The CDR3 coding sequence is TGTGCCAGCAGCCCACTTGGGGGGCCCACTGAAGCTTTCTTT. This sequence encodes CASSPLGGPTEAFF.

This clone has a handful of counts. The rearrangement uses TRBV11-2 and TRBJ1-2, with 8 positions matching TRBD1. Germline CDR1 and CDR2: SGHAT and FQNNGV. After removal of 4 bases from V and 5 bases from J, the junction contained 9 bases not matched to a gene. The CDR3 contains 15 residues. The DNA for the CDR3 is TGTGCCAGCAGCTCGAGCGGACAGGGCAGATATGGCTACACCTTC. Translation gives CASSSSGQGRYGYTF.

The V call is TRBV5-4, the J call TRBJ1-2; 7 nucleotides match TRBD1. V trimming: 3 bases; J trimming: 3 bases; junction bases outside the gene matches: 8. This CDR3 contains 15 residues. From germline, CDR1 is SGHNT and CDR2 YYREEE (reference sequence). CDR3 sequence: CASSSGTENYYGYTF. Written as DNA, the CDR3 is TGTGCCAGCAGCTCCGGGACAGAGAACTACTATGGCTACACCTTC. Full variable domain (remainder filled in from reference TRBV5-4 and TRBJ1-2): ETGVTQSPTHLIKTRGQQVTLRCSSQSGHNTVSWYQQALGQGPQFIFQYYREEENGRGNFPPRFSGLQFPNYSSELNVNALELDDSALYLCASSSGTENYYGYTFGSGTRLTVV.

J is TRBJ2-7 and V is TRBV9; 11 bases match TRBD2. The CDR3 is made up of 15 amino acids. V was pared by 0 bases and J by 6 bases, with 5 bases of the junction left unmatched. Looked up from germline, CDR1 is SGDLS and CDR2 is YYNGEE. The CDR3 DNA follows: TGTGCCAGCAGCGTAGACGTACTAGCGGGGGTCGAGCAGTACTTC. Residues: CASSVDVLAGVEQYF.

V is TRBV5-1 and J is TRBJ2-1; D gene unclear. V gave up 1 base and J gave up 2 bases, with 13 bases separating them. Germline V gives CDR1 SGHRS, CDR2 YFSETQ. The CDR3 is made up of 16 amino acids. CDR3 bases: TGCGCCAGCAGCTTGAACCCAGCTTCCACCTACAATGAGCAGTTCTTC. It yields the protein CASSLNPASTYNEQFF.

The chain carries TRBV19 and TRBJ2-3; tentatively, D is TRBD2 (6 bases). Germline lookup yields CDR1 LNHDA and CDR2 SQIVND (reference sequence). V lost 3 bases and J lost 5, with 15 bases in between. This CDR3 is built from 15 residues. CDR3 sequence (DNA): TGTGCCAGTAGTATGGTAGCGGCCGCTGGAGATACGCAGTATTTT. This codes for CASSMVAAAGDTQYF.

This clone was found once. This sequence joins TRBV20-1 and TRBJ1-2; D ambiguous. The CDR3 is 9 amino acids. The V gene lost 3 bases and the J gene lost 7 bases, with 3 bases spanning the gap. Germline CDR1 and CDR2: DFQATT and SNEGSKA (reference sequence). Written as DNA, the CDR3 is TGCAGTGCTAGTTCTGGCTACACCTTC. Amino acids: CSASSGYTF.

V usage is TRBV7-8 and J usage is TRBJ2-7; D may match TRBD1 or TRBD2 (5 bases each). Trimming removed 8 bases at V and 2 bases at J, with 16 bases between. From germline, CDR1 is SGHVS and CDR2 FQNEAQ. This CDR3 has 14 amino acids. The CDR3 sequence is CASGIGGIAYEQYF. DNA for the CDR3: TGTGCCAGCGGGATTGGGGGTATAGCCTACGAGCAGTACTTC.

The chain uses TRBV6-6 and TRBJ2-7; the D gene could be TRBD1 or TRBD2 (5 bases each). The CDR3 has 14 amino acids. Trimming cost V 8 bases and J 0 bases, with 14 bases left between them. Per the germline V gene, CDR1 is MNHNY and CDR2 is SVGAGI (reference sequence). This CDR3 reads CASREGRNSYEQYF. For the CDR3, the DNA is TGTGCCAGCCGTGAGGGACGGAACTCCTACGAGCAGTACTTC.

This chain links TRBV2 with TRBJ1-1, with D possibly TRBD1 on 5 matching bases. The CDR3 is 13 residues long. V lost 4 bases and J 1 base, leaving 7 bases between the germline ends. From germline, CDR1 is SNHLY and CDR2 FYNNEI. This CDR3 is CASSGQTNTEAFF. DNA for the CDR3: TGTGCCAGCAGTGGACAGACGAACACTGAAGCTTTCTTT.

The rearrangement joins TRBV10-3 to TRBJ1-1; tentatively, D is TRBD1 (6 bases). V gave up 6 bases and J gave up 0 bases, with 8 bases separating them. The CDR3 has 13 amino acids. Germline assignment: CDR1 ENHRY and CDR2 SYGVKD. As DNA, the CDR3 is TGTGCCATCAGAGGGACATTGAACACTGAAGCTTTCTTT. Translation: CAIRGTLNTEAFF.

The V gene is TRBV6-5, the J gene TRBJ1-1, with 9 bases that match TRBD1. Per germline, CDR1 MNHEY and CDR2 SVGAGI. J lost 7 bases, V lost 6 bases, and 12 bases had no gene match. The CDR3 runs to 15 residues. The CDR3 DNA follows: TGTGCCAGCAGCTTTAACAGGGGGCTGCGGGGTGAAGCTTTCTTT. Protein: CASSFNRGLRGEAFF.

This clone was picked up a small number of times. V usage is TRBV4-2 and J usage is TRBJ1-6, with TRBD1 identical over 7 bases. The V gene end was trimmed by 3 bases and the J gene end by 4 bases; junction bases not matched to a gene: 9. The CDR3 totals 17 residues. Germline loops: CDR1 LGHNA, CDR2 YNFKEQ. The CDR3 DNA sequence: TGTGCCAGCAGCCATCTCTCCGGGACAGAGTATAATTCACCCCTCCACTTT. Amino acid sequence: CASSHLSGTEYNSPLHF.

This clone was seen more than once but under ten times. The chain is built from TRBV21-1 and TRBJ2-2; the table's D call, TRBD2, was not checked against the DNA. TRBV21-1 is classified as a pseudogene. The CDR3 extends over 14 amino acids. CDR3 loop: CASGTSRRAGELFF. The CDR3 nucleotides are TGTGCCAGCGGGACTAGCAGGCGCGCCGGGGAGCTGTTTTTT.

The rearrangement joins TRBV19 to TRBJ2-6; D gene uncertain. The CDR3 contains 15 residues. The germline V gene has CDR1 LNHDA and CDR2 SQIVND (reference sequence). Trimming took 4 bases from V and 0 from J, leaving 7 bases between them. The CDR3 sequence: CASSRIDSGANVLTF. Written as DNA, the CDR3 is TGTGCCAGTAGTAGGATAGACTCTGGGGCCAACGTCCTGACTTTC.